The 14 T cell receptor beta chains listed next were all sequenced from one sample in a study of cytotoxic CD8 clonotypes in ibrutinib-treated CLL. TCRdb's table, derived via immunoSEQ multiplex PCR, lists solely in-frame clones and lacks some. The table shows about 250,000 clones, with 70% occurring only once. The sample consisted of PBMCs, taken after 24 months of ibrutinib treatment. The origin of the receptors is a human donor with chronic lymphocytic leukemia.

A few counts support this clone. The chain combines TRBV6-5 with TRBJ1-2, with D possibly TRBD1 on 5 matching bases. Trimming shortened V by 6 bases and J by 4 bases, and 9 bases separated the two germline ends. CDR1 is MNHEY and CDR2 is SVGAGI in the germline V gene. There are 12 residues in the CDR3. CDR3 bases: TGTGCCAGCAGGGACACTAGCTATGGCTACACCTTC. It specifies CASRDTSYGYTF.

V gene TRBV9 combines with J gene TRBJ2-1, with D perhaps matching TRBD1 (5 bases). From germline, CDR1 is SGDLS and CDR2 YYNGEE. V lost 4 bases, J lost 2 bases, and 13 bases lay in between. The CDR3 is 15 residues long. The DNA for the CDR3 is TGTGCCAGCAGCCCCGACAGTTCCCCCTACAATGAGCAGTTCTTC. This codes for CASSPDSSPYNEQFF.

This clone was detected only a few times. The V and J genes are TRBV5-4 and TRBJ1-1; tentatively, D is TRBD1 (5 bases). Germline V gives CDR1 SGHNT, CDR2 YYREEE (reference sequence). V lost 0 bases and J 3 bases, leaving 12 bases between the germline ends. The CDR3 loop spans 15 amino acids. In DNA form, the CDR3 reads TGTGCCAGCAGCTTGGACAGGACCCTCTACACTGAAGCTTTCTTT. It translates to CASSLDRTLYTEAFF.

The V gene is TRBV27, the J gene TRBJ2-2, with 8 bases that match TRBD2. CDR1 MNHEY and CDR2 SMNVEV come from the germline V gene (reference sequence). Trimming at V came to 5 bases and at J to 8 bases, leaving 10 bases not matched to a gene. The CDR3 is 15 amino acids. Here the CDR3 DNA reads TGTGCCAGCAGTAGGGCGCGGGAGGCGTCAGGGGAGCTGTTTTTT. It encodes CASSRAREASGELFF.

With respect to this clone: Other DNA sequences of this sample code for an identical CDR3. V and J are TRBV19 and TRBJ2-2, with 8 bases aligning to TRBD1. This CDR3 is built from 14 residues. Per the germline V gene, CDR1 is LNHDA and CDR2 is SQIVND (reference sequence). V shed 7 bases, J shed 2 bases, and the junction held 3 bases outside the gene matches. Here the CDR3 reads CASTTGGNTGELFF. DNA of the CDR3: TGTGCCAGTACCACAGGGGGTAACACCGGGGAGCTGTTTTTT.

The chain is built from TRBV6-5 and TRBJ2-3; weak D call: TRBD1 (5 bases). The CDR3 length is 12 residues. V shed 0 bases and J shed 11 bases, with 9 bases lying between them. CDR1 is MNHEY and CDR2 is SVGAGI in the germline V gene. CDR3 nucleotide sequence: TGTGCCAGCAGTTACTCGGAAGGACAGCAGTATTTT. Amino acids: CASSYSEGQQYF.

CDR3 amino acids: CSAGIGETQYF. Here the CDR3 DNA reads TGCAGTGCTGGGATAGGGGAGACCCAGTACTTC. This chain links TRBV20-1 with TRBJ2-5; D is unclear. The germline V gene has CDR1 DFQATT and CDR2 SNEGSKA (reference sequence). The CDR3 length is 11 residues. Trimming took off 5 bases at V and 5 bases at J, with 9 bases between the two ends.

The V gene is TRBV18, the J gene TRBJ2-7; the D is unclear. The germline V and J ends were trimmed by 0 bases and 3 bases, with 6 bases remaining between them. Germline lookup yields CDR1 KGHSH and CDR2 LQKENI. The CDR3 sequence is 13 residues long. In DNA, the CDR3 is TGTGCCAGCTCACCACCCACGCGCTACGAGCAGTACTTC. Encoded protein: CASSPPTRYEQYF.

This clone turned up a few times. This chain links TRBV7-2 with TRBJ2-2, with 10 bases fitting TRBD1. The CDR3 spans 16 residues. CDR1 SGHTA and CDR2 FQGNSA come from the germline V gene. The V and J ends lost 3 bases and 6 bases, in that order; junction bases with no gene match: 7. The DNA of the CDR3 is TGTGCCAGCAGCTTCCAGACAGGGGGCGCTGCCGGGGAGCTGTTTTTT. Protein sequence: CASSFQTGGAAGELFF.

Of note for this clone: A read error may produce the germline difference seen at one junction end. V usage is TRBV7-7 and J usage is TRBJ2-3; D possibly corresponds to TRBD2 (6 bases). The germline CDR1 and CDR2 sequences are SSHAT and FNYEAQ (reference sequence). The CDR3 is 14 residues long. The CDR3 DNA reads as TGTGCTAGCAGCGCCGGGACCGGGGGAGATACGCAGTATTTT. This gives the protein CASSAGTGGDTQYF.

The rearrangement links TRBV27 to TRBJ1-2; D not certain. The CDR3 spans 15 residues. CDR1 is MNHEY and CDR2 is SMNVEV in the germline V gene (reference sequence). The germline V and J ends were trimmed by 7 bases and 0 bases, with 15 bases remaining between them. CDR3 in DNA: TGTGCCAGCACCGAGTGGCCGAGAGCTAACTATGGCTACACCTTC. Protein: CASTEWPRANYGYTF.

This clone appeared a few times. Compared with germline, one end of the junction differs, possibly owing to a read error. The V and J genes are TRBV2 and TRBJ2-7; D ambiguous. Germline V lookup: CDR1 SNHLY, CDR2 FYNNEI. The CDR3 has 15 amino acids. The CDR3 DNA follows: TGTGCCAGCAGGGAAGATGGGCCAAGAGTAATCGAGCAGTACTTC. Its translation is CASREDGPRVIEQYF.

The rearrangement uses TRBV7-3 and TRBJ2-1; D not certain. The V end was cut by 2 bases, the J end by 10 bases, with 9 bases between. CDR1 is SGHTA and CDR2 is FQGTGA in the germline V gene. The CDR3 covers 12 residues. This CDR3 reads CASSLGVGEQFF. The CDR3 DNA reads TGTGCCAGCAGCTTAGGGGTGGGGGAGCAGTTCTTC. Variable domain in full (rest from reference TRBV7-3 and TRBJ2-1): GAGVSQTPSNKVTEKGKYVELRCDPISGHTALYWYRQSLGQGPEFLIYFQGTGAADDSGLPNDRFFAVRPEGSVSTLKIQRTERGDSAVYLCASSLGVGEQFFGPGTRLTVL.

The CDR3 DNA reads as TGTGCCAGCAGCAGCGGAACCTACGAGCAGTACTTC. This translates into CASSSGTYEQYF. The gene calls are TRBV7-8 and TRBJ2-7, with D perhaps matching TRBD2 (5 bases). The V end was cut by 5 bases, the J end by 2 bases, with 7 bases between. Per germline, CDR1 SGHVS and CDR2 FQNEAQ. The CDR3 is 12 residues long.